The source of this T cell receptor (beta chain) is a study of early T cells in non-severe SARS-CoV-2 infection. Study as a whole: Unsorted whole blood bulk RNA was sequenced, with unpaired chains. General study findings and limits: Anti-spike CD8 responses were favored in VDJdb matching, and private and CD4 specificities were missed.

The germline CDR1 and CDR2 sequences are SGHRS and YFSETQ. V was clipped by 0 bases and J by 6 bases, with 6 bases between them. CDR3 size: 12 residues. Individual cDNA molecules were tagged with unique molecular identifiers, the study reported. TCRdb reanalysed the 5' RACE reads using MiXCR and keeps one entry per CDR3 protein. The data show about 77,000 distinct CDR3 sequences, with roughly 16% seen just once and about 3.1% held by the top ten. This clonotype was found a few times. Its antigen remains unknown. The genes are TRBV5-1 and TRBJ1-2; D call uncertain. The origin of this receptor is an adult who was a healthcare worker with PCR-confirmed SARS-CoV-2 infection or an uninfected control (not recorded which). Sequenced input: whole blood. The CDR3 protein is CASSLVPDGYTF. The CDR3 nucleotides read TGCGCCAGCAGCTTGGTACCGGATGGCTACACCTTC.